This TCR beta chain was retrieved from a study of cytomegalovirus exposure and HLA in healthy donors. This clone showed up just once. A read error may account for a junction end that differs from germline. CDR1 SSHAT and CDR2 FNYEAQ come from the germline V gene (reference sequence). This CDR3 comprises 14 residues. It was with 60 Vbeta and 13 Jbeta primers that the PCR ran. The method was immunoSEQ multiplex PCR; TCRdb's version includes in-frame clones alone and lacks a portion of them. The sample includes 200,000 to 250,000 clones, over 80% of them seen just once. The sample was PBMCs. The chain employs TRBV7-7 and TRBJ2-3; D gene uncertain. This receptor was identified in a woman aged 40 to 49 in good health and CMV-seropositive. The CDR3 nucleotides read TGTGCTAGCAGCTTAGACGGGTCCACAGATACGCAGTATTTT. Amino acids: CASSLDGSTDTQYF.